These 8 T cell receptor beta chains originate from one sample sequenced in a study of response to subunit inactivated influenza vaccine. TCRdb re-called the RT-PCR reads through MiXCR, storing one row per CDR3 protein. The repertoire consists of about half a million distinct CDR3 sequences, with about 8% occurring once and the leading ten covering 10% to 15%. Material: PBMCs from blood, obtained 23 months after vaccination. All receptors derive from a man aged 50 to 75 who received an inactivated influenza vaccine.

This clonotype was recorded many times. The chain is built from TRBV12-3 or TRBV12-4 and TRBJ2-1; maybe TRBD2 (7 bases). The CDR3 loop spans 15 amino acids. Trimming removed 8 bases from V and 4 bases from J, with 18 bases in between. CDR3 protein: CASGGGAAPYNEQFF. CDR3 nucleotides: TGTGCCAGCGGTGGGGGGGCCGCGCCTTACAATGAGCAGTTCTTC.

This clonotype appeared many times. The rearrangement uses TRBV6-2 or TRBV6-3 and TRBJ2-3; no reliable D call. The CDR3 spans 14 residues. CDR1 and CDR2 from the germline V gene are MNHEY and SVGEGT. The CDR3 protein is CALKAASPTDTQYF. The CDR3 nucleotides read TGTGCTTTGAAAGCTGCGTCTCCAACAGATACGCAGTATTTT.

This clonotype was observed a handful of times. The chain is built from TRBV6-1 and TRBJ1-1; D is uncertain. V dropped 4 bases and J dropped 2 bases, with 8 bases sitting between them. The germline CDR1 and CDR2 sequences are MNHNS and SASEGT. The CDR3 runs 13 residues. CDR3 residues: CASSGLLNTEAFF. The CDR3 bases are TGTGCCAGCAGTGGCCTTTTAAACACTGAAGCTTTCTTT.

This clonotype showed up just a few times. V usage is TRBV18 and J usage is TRBJ2-3; 9 nucleotides agree with TRBD2. V shed 6 bases, J shed 0 bases, and the junction held 7 bases outside the gene matches. The V gene's germline CDR1 is KGHSH and CDR2 LQKENI. The CDR3 extends over 16 amino acids. This CDR3 is CASSATSGRSTDTQYF. In DNA form, the CDR3 reads TGTGCCAGCTCGGCAACTAGCGGGCGGAGCACAGATACGCAGTATTTT. Variable domain in full (rest from reference TRBV18 and TRBJ2-3): NAGVMQNPRHLVRRRGQEARLRCSPMKGHSHVYWYRQLPEEGLKFMVYLQKENIIDESGMPKERFSAEFPKEGPSILRIQQVVRGDSAAYFCASSATSGRSTDTQYFGPGTRLTVL.

This clonotype was seen only a few times. This chain uses TRBV20-1 with TRBJ2-7; D is undetermined. This CDR3 comprises 13 residues. Trimming shortened V by 0 bases and J by 0 bases, and 6 bases separated the two germline ends. The V gene's germline CDR1 is DFQATT and CDR2 SNEGSKA (reference sequence). The DNA for the CDR3 is TGCAGTGCTAGAGAGGGTAGCTCCTACGAGCAGTACTTC. It codes for CSAREGSSYEQYF.

V is TRBV5-1 and J is TRBJ2-5; TRBD2 matches at 8 bases. Germline lookup yields CDR1 SGHRS and CDR2 YFSETQ. V trimming: 0 bases; J trimming: 6 bases; junction bases outside the gene matches: 10. The CDR3 length is 16 residues. The CDR3 sequence is CASSLVASGPSKTQYF. DNA of the CDR3: TGCGCCAGCAGCTTGGTGGCTAGCGGGCCCTCGAAGACCCAGTACTTC. The full variable domain, rest sourced from reference TRBV5-1 and TRBJ2-5, is KAGVTQTPRYLIKTRGQQVTLSCSPISGHRSVSWYQQTPGQGLQFLFEYFSETQRNKGNFPGRFSGRQFSNSRSEMNVSTLELGDSALYLCASSLVASGPSKTQYFGPGTRLLVL.

The rearrangement joins TRBV29-1 to TRBJ2-1, with D possibly matching TRBD2 (5 bases). The CDR3 covers 15 residues. Germline V gene sequence: CDR1 SQVTM, CDR2 ANQGSEA. As DNA, the CDR3 is TGCGGAGCCGGGGTGGTGACGAGCTCCTACAATGAGCAGTTCTTC. It is translated as CGAGVVTSSYNEQFF.

This clonotype has only a few counts. This chain links TRBV27 with TRBJ2-4, with 8 nucleotides matching TRBD2. Germline assignment: CDR1 MNHEY and CDR2 SMNVEV (reference sequence). J gave up 0 bases and V 3 bases, and 7 bases lay outside the gene matches. The length of the CDR3 is 17 residues. The DNA of the CDR3 is TGTGCCAGCAGTTTTTCCGGACTAGCCCGAGCCAAAAACATTCAGTACTTC. Translated, it gives CASSFSGLARAKNIQYF.